This TCR beta chain was retrieved from a study of blood T cell repertoires in COVID-19. Overall study: Researchers got acute and convalescent COVID-19 samples from the United States, Italy and Spain. PBMCs, B-cell-depleted T cells, or T cells were the source of the cDNA or gDNA that made up the material.

There are 15 residues in the CDR3. As originally analysed: From reference gene primer amplification, estimates of nucleated cell counts were derived. The protocol was immunoSEQ multiplex PCR, while the TCRdb copy is restricted to in-frame clones and leaves out a portion. The V and J calls and clone size are taken from that table; D and trimming were inferred from the DNA. The sample has about 200,000 clones, around 82% seen once. Sequencing was carried out using peripheral blood. This chain joins TRBV21-1 and TRBJ2-5; the table's D call TRBD2 went unverified against the DNA. TRBV21-1 has pseudogene status. The receptor was derived from a woman in her seventies with acute or convalescent COVID-19. CDR3 nucleotide sequence: TGTGCCAGCACCAAGGGGGGTAGGGGTAAAGAGACCCAGTACTTC. Residues: CASTKGGRGKETQYF.